This T cell receptor beta chain was retrieved from a study of shared clonotypes between healthy human individuals. Study-level background: Each donor's CD4 naive and CD4 memory cells filled three plates apiece, CD8 naive two, and CD8 memory one. Findings and caveats of the study: Represented diversity, genetic and exposure-history alike, was limited by few donors.

An approximately 200 ng quantity of DNA, tens of thousands of T cell genomes, went into the sorted-subset replicate PCRs. Only in-frame clones appear in the TCRdb table, and some are missing; sequencing was by immunoSEQ multiplex PCR. Of about 1.1 million clones listed, approximately 80% are singletons. Germline V lookup: CDR1 LGHNA, CDR2 YNFKEQ. The CDR3 sequence is 20 residues long. With 0 bases clipped from V and 7 bases from J, the junction kept 18 bases outside the gene matches. Worth noting for this clone: Its antigen is not known.

This rearrangement joins TRBV4-2 to TRBJ2-2; TRBD2 matches 9 bases. The material sequenced was memory CD4+ T cells from PBMCs. Noted subset: CD45RA-negative fraction. This clonotype originated in a man aged 18 to 29 in good health. Some clones in this sample may be carry-over from other donors' samples. The CDR3 loop reads CASSQEPLPAGGPLGGELFF. As DNA, the CDR3 is TGTGCCAGCAGCCAAGAGCCCCTCCCGGCGGGAGGGCCGTTGGGCGGGGAGCTGTTTTTT.